The text below deals with one T cell receptor beta chain. The data originate from a study of blood T cell repertoires in COVID-19. Study background: T cells, B-cell-depleted T cells, or PBMCs provided the cDNA or gDNA that served as material.

Seattle patient enrollment occurred during active infection, with longitudinal follow-up thereafter. The CDR3 loop spans 13 amino acids. The germline V and J ends were trimmed by 2 bases and 2 bases, with 9 bases remaining between them. Germline CDR1 GTSNPN, CDR2 SVGIG (reference sequence). Authors' data handling: Amplification from reference gene primers served as the basis for estimated nucleated cell counts. TCRdb keeps only in-frame clones here, not all; method: immunoSEQ multiplex PCR. The DNA was the basis for D and trimming; V, J and clone size are from that table. Counted here are around 280,000 clones, about nine tenths occurring once; the ten biggest clones make up over 8.5%.

Source material: peripheral blood. The TCR comes from a woman aged 25 to 39 with COVID-19, enrolled during active disease. This rearrangement joins TRBV30 to TRBJ1-1; no clear D gene. The CDR3 bases are TGTGCCTGGAGTTTCTCAGTAAACACTGAAGCTTTCTTT. Its protein is CAWSFSVNTEAFF.